The sequence of this T cell receptor beta chain was determined in a study of tissue T cells after allogeneic stem cell transplantation. Turning to the study itself: Graft-versus-host disease patients received grafts, several unmodified and three CD34-selected to deplete T cells.

Points on this clone: Its matching antigen is unknown.

Germline V gene lookup returns CDR1 MNHEY and CDR2 SVGAGI. This CDR3 is built from 15 residues. V was shortened by 5 bases and J by 2 bases, with 15 bases between the two germline ends. TCRdb keeps only in-frame clones here, not all; method: immunoSEQ multiplex PCR. The sample lists fewer than 2,000 clones, about four fifths occurring once. Overall study findings and caveats: Tissue-detected TCR repertoire was only partly captured by blood and spleen T cells.

Enrolled prospectively were adult allogeneic hematopoietic cell transplant recipients whose graft-versus-host disease was steroid-refractory. The chain combines TRBV6-5 with TRBJ2-5, with D perhaps TRBD1 (6 bases). This specimen consisted of stomach tissue, obtained at autopsy. This TCR was recovered from a male patient of 60 years or more with steroid-refractory graft-versus-host disease after an allogeneic stem cell transplant. Some of the T cells might come from the graft donor. The CDR3 protein is CASSLLQGIQETQYF. Written as DNA, the CDR3 is TGTGCCAGCAGTCTCTTACAGGGTATACAAGAGACCCAGTACTTC.